This entry lists 25 T cell receptor beta chains sequenced from one sample in a study of blood T cell repertoires in COVID-19. TCRdb's table, derived via immunoSEQ multiplex PCR, lists solely in-frame clones and lacks some. The table has about 200,000 clones, 90% seen once. Source material: peripheral blood. These receptors all come from a man between 50 and 59 years old with acute or convalescent COVID-19.

V and J are TRBV4-2 and TRBJ1-1, with D possibly matching TRBD1 (6 bases). The CDR3 covers 16 residues. Germline values: CDR1 LGHNA, CDR2 YNFKEQ. Trimming cost V 4 bases and J 2 bases, with 17 bases left between them. The CDR3 bases are TGTGCCAGCAGCCTCGTAGGGAACAGGGTAAACACTGAAGCTTTCTTT. This gives the protein CASSLVGNRVNTEAFF.

The genes are TRBV5-8 and TRBJ2-5, with TRBD1 matching over 11 bases. CDR1 SGHTS and CDR2 YDEGEE come from the germline V gene. V dropped 8 bases and J dropped 5; count of bases not matched to a gene: 5. The CDR3 spans 13 residues. For the CDR3, the DNA is TGTGCCAGTTGGACAGGGGGCGACGAGACCCAGTACTTC. Its translation: CASWTGGDETQYF.

This chain links TRBV16 with TRBJ2-1; a possible D gene is TRBD1 (6 bases). V lost 0 bases, J lost 1 base, and 13 bases lay in between. Per germline, CDR1 KGHSY and CDR2 FQNENV. The CDR3 is 17 residues long. The CDR3 DNA sequence: TGTGCCAGCAGCCAATCGGCTGGGGGCGTTTCCTACAATGAGCAGTTCTTC. Translating gives CASSQSAGGVSYNEQFF.

The rearrangement joins TRBV20-1 to TRBJ2-3; TRBD2 matches at 9 bases. The V gene end was trimmed by 3 bases and the J gene end by 4 bases; junction bases not matched to a gene: 11. Germline values: CDR1 DFQATT, CDR2 SNEGSKA (reference sequence). This CDR3 spans 16 amino acids. The CDR3 protein is CSASGSSGVLSDTQYF. CDR3 coding DNA: TGCAGTGCTAGTGGGTCTAGCGGGGTACTATCAGATACGCAGTATTTT.

This chain joins TRBV2 and TRBJ2-1, with 13 bases that match TRBD2. With 8 bases clipped from V and 9 bases from J, the junction kept 7 bases outside the gene matches. Germline assignment: CDR1 SNHLY and CDR2 FYNNEI. The CDR3 runs to 14 residues. CDR3: CASQTSGRASEQFF. CDR3 nucleotide sequence: TGTGCCAGCCAAACTAGCGGGAGGGCCTCTGAGCAGTTCTTC.

The chain joins TRBV7-9 to TRBJ2-3; unclear D gene. From germline, CDR1 is SEHNR and CDR2 FQNEAQ (reference sequence). V lost 1 base and J lost 4, with 6 bases in between. The CDR3 length is 13 residues. CDR3 nucleotide sequence: TGTGCCAGCAGCTTAGGGGCAGCAGATACGCAGTATTTT. Translating gives CASSLGAADTQYF.

The chain links TRBV4-3 to TRBJ1-5; TRBD1 aligns across 7 bases. The J segment lost 5 bases and the V segment lost 4 bases, leaving 2 bases of the junction unmatched. CDR1 is LGHNA and CDR2 is YSLEER in the germline V gene. The CDR3 runs 13 residues. CDR3 bases: TGCGCCAGCAGCCGAGGGGGCGATCAGCCCCAGCATTTT. Translation: CASSRGGDQPQHF.

The V call is TRBV7-8, the J call TRBJ1-2; no clear D gene. The germline V and J ends were trimmed by 1 base and 5 bases, with 8 bases remaining between them. CDR1 and CDR2 (germline): SGHVS, FQNEAQ. The CDR3 totals 13 residues. CDR3 nucleotide sequence: TGTGCCAGCAGCTTAGTCGGAGATTATGGCTACACCTTC. Amino acids: CASSLVGDYGYTF.

Here the CDR3 DNA reads TGTGCCATCAGTGAGGGGAGCGGCAATCAGCCCCAGCATTTT. Encoded protein: CAISEGSGNQPQHF. The chain couples TRBV10-3 to TRBJ1-5, with D unresolved. The CDR3 runs 14 residues. Germline V gene lookup returns CDR1 ENHRY and CDR2 SYGVKD. V was pared by 2 bases and J by 2 bases, with 7 bases between.

This clone came up once. The chain recombines TRBV24-1 with TRBJ2-5; tentatively, D is TRBD1 (5 bases). The germline V gene has CDR1 KGHDR and CDR2 SFDVKD. The CDR3 sequence is 16 residues long. V was pared by 4 bases and J by 5 bases, with 19 bases between. CDR3 loop: CATSDETRQTSETQYF. The CDR3 DNA reads TGTGCCACCAGTGACGAAACCAGACAGACCAGTGAGACCCAGTACTTC.

The chain links TRBV5-1 to TRBJ2-2; 8 bases agree with TRBD2. Trimming at V came to 7 bases and at J to 0 bases, leaving 8 bases not matched to a gene. The CDR3 spans 16 residues. Germline-derived CDR1 and CDR2 are SGHRS and YFSETQ. The CDR3 spells CASREREPPNTGELFF. As DNA, the CDR3 is TGCGCCAGCCGGGAGCGGGAGCCCCCGAACACCGGGGAGCTGTTTTTT.

V usage is TRBV7-9 and J usage is TRBJ1-3, with a weak D call TRBD1 (5 bases). Germline lookup yields CDR1 SEHNR and CDR2 FQNEAQ (reference sequence). V was clipped by 5 bases and J by 1 base, with 12 bases between them. The CDR3 has 15 residues. The chain's CDR3 is CASSAPGESGNTIYF. The CDR3 DNA reads TGTGCCAGCAGCGCCCCGGGGGAATCTGGAAACACCATATATTTT.

V usage is TRBV7-6 and J usage is TRBJ1-2; unclear D gene. CDR1 is SGHVS, CDR2 FNYEAQ, per germline. The CDR3 contains 13 residues. Trimming shortened V by 5 bases and J by 8 bases, and 15 bases separated the two germline ends. The CDR3 coding sequence is TGTGCCAGCAGCGACTCTCCAAGGAAGGGCTACACCTTC. This sequence encodes CASSDSPRKGYTF.

This clone was detected a few times. This chain connects TRBV11-2 to TRBJ2-2; 7 bases line up with TRBD1. Trimming took 5 bases from V and 0 from J; bases not matched to a gene: 6. The CDR3 contains 16 residues. Germline lookup yields CDR1 SGHAT and CDR2 FQNNGV. The DNA for the CDR3 is TGTGCCAGCAGCGTATCCGGGACAGCGAACACCGGGGAGCTGTTTTTT. The encoded protein is CASSVSGTANTGELFF.

The rearrangement joins TRBV20-1 to TRBJ2-7, with 8 bases fitting TRBD1. Germline lookup yields CDR1 DFQATT and CDR2 SNEGSKA (reference sequence). CDR3 length: 15 amino acids. V trimming: 3 bases; J trimming: 4 bases; junction bases outside the gene matches: 11. The CDR3 DNA sequence: TGCAGTGCTAGTCTTGGGCGGCAGGGGGCTTACGAGCAGTACTTC. As protein: CSASLGRQGAYEQYF.

CDR3 sequence (DNA): TGTGCCAGCAGTGACCCAGGCTATGGCTACACCTTC. This encodes CASSDPGYGYTF. This rearrangement joins TRBV6-1 to TRBJ1-2; D call uncertain. This CDR3 is 12 amino acids long. Germline CDR1 is MNHNS and CDR2 is SASEGT. Trimming shortened V by 3 bases and J by 4 bases, and 6 bases separated the two germline ends.

This sequence joins TRBV3-1 (or the pseudogene TRBV3-2) and TRBJ2-5; 11 nucleotides line up with TRBD2. The CDR3 spans 21 residues. V lost 1 base and J lost 5; bases outside the gene matches: 21. From germline, CDR1 is LGHDT and CDR2 YNNKEL (reference sequence). The chain's CDR3 is CASSQVPYSGTSGLRPETQYF. The CDR3 DNA sequence: TGTGCCAGCAGCCAAGTCCCATATTCCGGGACTAGCGGACTGAGGCCGGAGACCCAGTACTTC.

V usage is TRBV11-3 and J usage is TRBJ2-5; TRBD1 aligns across 7 bases. Germline lookup yields CDR1 SGHNT and CDR2 YENEEA. J was trimmed by 1 base and V by 0 bases; bases with no gene match: 8. The CDR3 is 17 residues long. CDR3 sequence: CASSLDILGQLQETQYF. The CDR3 DNA reads TGTGCCAGCAGCTTAGACATCCTGGGACAGCTCCAAGAGACCCAGTACTTC.

V gene TRBV28 combines with J gene TRBJ1-5, with 8 bases fitting TRBD1. The CDR3 loop spans 15 amino acids. Trimming removed 4 bases from V and 2 bases from J; junction bases left unmatched: 4. In germline, CDR1 is MDHEN, CDR2 SYDVKM. The CDR3 DNA reads TGTGCCAGCAGTTCTACAGGGGGAGGCAATCAGCCCCAGCATTTT. Translated, it gives CASSSTGGGNQPQHF.

The chain uses TRBV28 and TRBJ1-2; D is uncertain. Per germline, CDR1 MDHEN and CDR2 SYDVKM. The CDR3 has 11 residues. V dropped 7 bases and J dropped 3 bases, with 6 bases sitting between them. The CDR3 protein is CASNRDYGYTF. The CDR3 bases are TGTGCCAGCAACCGAGACTATGGCTACACCTTC.

This clone was detected only a few times. The chain employs TRBV2 and TRBJ1-1; D gene ambiguous. The CDR3 is 11 residues long. Trimming took 8 bases from V and 1 from J, leaving 5 bases between them. CDR1 is SNHLY and CDR2 is FYNNEI in the germline V gene. This CDR3 reads CASDSNTEAFF. CDR3 nucleotide sequence: TGTGCCAGCGACTCGAACACTGAAGCTTTCTTT.

The gene calls are TRBV19 and TRBJ2-1; 12 nucleotides align to TRBD2. V lost 0 bases to trimming and J lost 12 bases; unmatched junction nucleotides: 6. The germline gives CDR1 LNHDA, CDR2 SQIVND (reference sequence). This CDR3 contains 15 residues. CDR3 nucleotide sequence: TGTGCCAGTAGTATAGAAAGGCTAGCGGGAGGGCGGCAGTTCTTC. This sequence encodes CASSIERLAGGRQFF.

The chain uses TRBV18 and TRBJ1-4, with a weak D call TRBD1 (5 bases). V lost 0 bases and J 8 bases, leaving 16 bases between the germline ends. Per germline, CDR1 KGHSH and CDR2 LQKENI. This CDR3 has 16 amino acids. In DNA, the CDR3 is TGTGCCAGCTCACCACCGTTTCTGAAGCCAGGGGAAAAACTGTTTTTT. Translation: CASSPPFLKPGEKLFF.

The rearrangement uses TRBV7-2 and TRBJ2-5; 9 positions agree with TRBD2. The J segment lost 4 bases and the V segment lost 3 bases, leaving 0 bases of the junction unmatched. Germline V gene lookup returns CDR1 SGHTA and CDR2 FQGNSA. The CDR3 has 13 residues. The CDR3 protein is CASSFSGRETQYF. In DNA, the CDR3 is TGTGCCAGCAGCTTTAGCGGGAGAGAGACCCAGTACTTC.

The V gene is TRBV5-4, the J gene TRBJ1-1, with TRBD1 identical over 10 bases. This CDR3 is built from 16 residues. Looked up from germline, CDR1 is SGHNT and CDR2 is YYREEE (reference sequence). Trimming at V came to 4 bases and at J to 6 bases, leaving 12 bases not matched to a gene. The chain's CDR3 is CASSRTGTGVGSEAFF. In DNA form, the CDR3 reads TGTGCCAGCAGCCGGACAGGGACAGGGGTTGGGTCTGAAGCTTTCTTT.